Described below is a single T cell receptor (beta chain) sequence and its context. The ends were cut back, 3 bases at V and 0 bases at J, with 12 bases in the middle. CDR1 SGHDT and CDR2 YYEEEE come from the germline V gene. The CDR3 length is 15 residues. These data belong to a study of T cell changes during pregnancy in multiple sclerosis. Generated by immunoSEQ multiplex PCR, the TCRdb table keeps only in-frame clones and is missing some. This table has 15,000 to 20,000 clones, 88% appearing once. V and J are TRBV5-6 and TRBJ1-2; tentatively, D is TRBD1 (5 bases). Specimen: CD8+ T cells from peripheral blood mononuclear cells, collected after pregnancy. This TCR was sampled from a female donor in good health, enrolled as a control in a pregnancy study. CDR3 bases: TGTGCCAGCAGCTATATACGACAGCCTAACTATGGCTACACCTTC. Translated, it gives CASSYIRQPNYGYTF.